This TCR beta chain was sequenced for a study of T-cell reconstitution after alpha-beta-depleted transplantation in children. The CDR3 is 16 residues long. The V gene's germline CDR1 is SQVTM and CDR2 ANQGSEA. V was shortened by 3 bases and J by 0 bases, with 15 bases between the two germline ends. This clonotype came up a few times. The library targeted TCRbeta and was prepared with unique molecular identifiers. TCRdb used MiXCR to reprocess the PCR reads, holding one entry per CDR3 protein. The data contain about 540,000 distinct CDR3 sequences, about a sixth of them singletons. The receptor's source is a human donor who donated a stem cell graft to a child with acute lymphoblastic leukemia. Sequenced here: PBMCs from the stem cell graft donor, sampled from the stem cell graft. The chain couples TRBV29-1 to TRBJ1-3; D not resolved. CDR3 sequence (DNA): TGCAGCGTTGATGGACCGAACGGTGTCTCTGGAAACACCATATATTTT. As protein: CSVDGPNGVSGNTIYF.